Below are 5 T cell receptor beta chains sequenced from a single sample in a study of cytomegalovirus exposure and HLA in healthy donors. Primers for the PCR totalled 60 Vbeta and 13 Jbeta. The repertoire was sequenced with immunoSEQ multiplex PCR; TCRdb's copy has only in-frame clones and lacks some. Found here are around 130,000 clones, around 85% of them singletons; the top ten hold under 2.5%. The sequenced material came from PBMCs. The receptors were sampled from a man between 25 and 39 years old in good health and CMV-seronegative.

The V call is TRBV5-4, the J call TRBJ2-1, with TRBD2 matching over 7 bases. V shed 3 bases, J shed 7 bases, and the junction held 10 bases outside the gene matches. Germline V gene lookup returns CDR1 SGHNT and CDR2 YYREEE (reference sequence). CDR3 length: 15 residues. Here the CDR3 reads CASSSGGSGVNEQFF. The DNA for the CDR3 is TGTGCCAGCAGCTCCGGAGGAAGCGGGGTTAATGAGCAGTTCTTC.

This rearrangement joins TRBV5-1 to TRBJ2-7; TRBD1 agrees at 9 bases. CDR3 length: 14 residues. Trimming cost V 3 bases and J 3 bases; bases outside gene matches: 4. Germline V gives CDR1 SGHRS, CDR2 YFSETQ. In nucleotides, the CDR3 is TGCGCCAGCAGCTGGGGGACAGGGAACTACGAGCAGTACTTC. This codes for CASSWGTGNYEQYF.

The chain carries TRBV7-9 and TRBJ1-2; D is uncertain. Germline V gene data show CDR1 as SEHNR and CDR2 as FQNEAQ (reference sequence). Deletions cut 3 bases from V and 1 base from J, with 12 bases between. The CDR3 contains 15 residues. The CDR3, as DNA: TGTGCCAGCAGCTTCTTACCCGACAATAACTATGGCTACACCTTC. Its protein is CASSFLPDNNYGYTF.

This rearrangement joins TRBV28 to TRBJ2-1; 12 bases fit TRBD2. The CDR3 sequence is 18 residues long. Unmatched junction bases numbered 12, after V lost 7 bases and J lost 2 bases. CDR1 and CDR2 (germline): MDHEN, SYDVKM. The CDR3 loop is CASIPGGASGGAYNEQFF. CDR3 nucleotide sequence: TGTGCCAGCATTCCGGGTGGGGCTAGCGGGGGGGCCTACAATGAGCAGTTCTTC.

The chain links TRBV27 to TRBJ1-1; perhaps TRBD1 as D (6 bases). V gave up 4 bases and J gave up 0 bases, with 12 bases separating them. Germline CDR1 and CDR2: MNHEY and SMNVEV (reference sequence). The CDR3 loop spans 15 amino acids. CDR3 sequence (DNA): TGTGCCAGCAGTTGGGATCAGGGGTTGAACACTGAAGCTTTCTTT. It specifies CASSWDQGLNTEAFF.